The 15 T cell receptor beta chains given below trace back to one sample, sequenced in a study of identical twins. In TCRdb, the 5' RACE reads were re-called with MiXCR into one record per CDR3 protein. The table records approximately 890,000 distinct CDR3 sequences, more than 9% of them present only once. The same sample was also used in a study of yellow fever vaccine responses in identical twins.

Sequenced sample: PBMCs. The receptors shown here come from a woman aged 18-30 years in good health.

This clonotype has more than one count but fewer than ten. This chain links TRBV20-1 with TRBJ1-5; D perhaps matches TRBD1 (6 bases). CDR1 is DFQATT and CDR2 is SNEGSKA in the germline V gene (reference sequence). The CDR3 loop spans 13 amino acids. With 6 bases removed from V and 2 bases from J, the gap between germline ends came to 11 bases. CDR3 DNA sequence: TGCAGTGCCCTGACAGGTGGCAATCAGCCCCAGCATTTT. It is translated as CSALTGGNQPQHF.

In DNA form, the CDR3 reads TGTGCCAGCAGTGAAGAGACGTTGGACACCAATCAGCCCCAGCATTTT. Translating it yields CASSEETLDTNQPQHF. The rearrangement uses TRBV6-1 and TRBJ1-5; a possible D gene is TRBD1 (5 bases). CDR3 size: 16 residues. Germline V gene lookup returns CDR1 MNHNS and CDR2 SASEGT. The germline V and J ends were trimmed by 1 base and 3 bases, with 13 bases remaining between them.

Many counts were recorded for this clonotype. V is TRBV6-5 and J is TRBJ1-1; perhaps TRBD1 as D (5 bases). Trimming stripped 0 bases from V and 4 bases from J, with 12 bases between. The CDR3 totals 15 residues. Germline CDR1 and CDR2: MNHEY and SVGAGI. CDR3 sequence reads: CASSYSLQVGTEAFF. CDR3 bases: TGTGCCAGCAGTTACTCGTTACAGGTGGGCACTGAAGCTTTCTTT.

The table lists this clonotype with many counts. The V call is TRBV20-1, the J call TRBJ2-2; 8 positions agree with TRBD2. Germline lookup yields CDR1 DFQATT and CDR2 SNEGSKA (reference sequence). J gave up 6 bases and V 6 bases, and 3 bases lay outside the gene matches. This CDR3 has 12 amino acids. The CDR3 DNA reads TGCAGTGCACGACTAGCGTCCGGGGAGCTGTTTTTT. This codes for CSARLASGELFF.

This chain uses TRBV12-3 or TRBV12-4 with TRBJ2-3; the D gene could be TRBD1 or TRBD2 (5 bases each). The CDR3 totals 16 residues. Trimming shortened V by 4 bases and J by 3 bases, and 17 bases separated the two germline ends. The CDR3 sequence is CASSSPSSRGTDTQYF. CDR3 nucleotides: TGTGCCAGCAGTTCCCCTAGCTCGAGGGGTACAGATACGCAGTATTTT.

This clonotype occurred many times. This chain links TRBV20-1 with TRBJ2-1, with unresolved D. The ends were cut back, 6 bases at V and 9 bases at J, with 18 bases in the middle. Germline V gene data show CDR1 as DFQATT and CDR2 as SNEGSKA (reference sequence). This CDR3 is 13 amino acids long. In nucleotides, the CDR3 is TGCAGTGCAACGCATCGATCCGGCGGTGAGCAGTTCTTC. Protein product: CSATHRSGGEQFF.

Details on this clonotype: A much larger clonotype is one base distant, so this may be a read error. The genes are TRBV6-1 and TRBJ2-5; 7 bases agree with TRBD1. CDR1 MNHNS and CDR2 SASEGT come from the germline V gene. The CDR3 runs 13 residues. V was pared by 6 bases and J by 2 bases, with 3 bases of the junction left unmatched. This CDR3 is CASRPGQQETQYF. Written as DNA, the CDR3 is TGTGCCAGCAGGCCGGGACAGCAAGAGACCCAGTACTTC.

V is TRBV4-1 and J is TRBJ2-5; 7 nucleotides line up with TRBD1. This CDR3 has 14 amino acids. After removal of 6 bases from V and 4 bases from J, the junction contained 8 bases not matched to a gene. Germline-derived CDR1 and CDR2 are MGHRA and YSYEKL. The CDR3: CASSLYRGAETQYF. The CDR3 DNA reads TGCGCCAGCAGTCTCTACAGGGGCGCAGAGACCCAGTACTTC.

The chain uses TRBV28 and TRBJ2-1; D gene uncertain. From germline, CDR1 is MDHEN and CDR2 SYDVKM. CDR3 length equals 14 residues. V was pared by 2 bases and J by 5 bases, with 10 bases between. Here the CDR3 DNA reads TGTGCCAGCAGTTTAGCCTTGGTGGACAATGAGCAGTTCTTC. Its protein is CASSLALVDNEQFF.

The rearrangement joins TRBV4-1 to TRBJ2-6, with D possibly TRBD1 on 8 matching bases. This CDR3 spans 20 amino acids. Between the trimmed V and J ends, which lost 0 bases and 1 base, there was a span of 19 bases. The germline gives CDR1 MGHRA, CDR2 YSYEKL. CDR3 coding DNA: TGCGCCAGCAGCCAAGATCGGACAGGGAGGGCGACATCTGGGGCCAACGTCCTGACTTTC. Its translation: CASSQDRTGRATSGANVLTF.

CDR3 loop: CASRLQGGARELFF. The CDR3 DNA sequence: TGTGCCAGCAGATTACAGGGGGGGGCTAGGGAGCTGTTTTTT. The chain joins TRBV7-8 to TRBJ2-2, with D perhaps TRBD1 (8 bases). The CDR3 contains 14 residues. Germline CDR1 and CDR2: SGHVS and FQNEAQ. V was pared by 6 bases and J by 9 bases, with 17 bases between.

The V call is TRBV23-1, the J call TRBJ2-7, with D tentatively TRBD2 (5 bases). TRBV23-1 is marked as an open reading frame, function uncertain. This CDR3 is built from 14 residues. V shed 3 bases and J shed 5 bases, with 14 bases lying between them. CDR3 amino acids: CASSQSGPPNEQYV. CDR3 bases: TGCGCCAGCAGTCAGAGCGGACCTCCTAACGAGCAGTACGTC.

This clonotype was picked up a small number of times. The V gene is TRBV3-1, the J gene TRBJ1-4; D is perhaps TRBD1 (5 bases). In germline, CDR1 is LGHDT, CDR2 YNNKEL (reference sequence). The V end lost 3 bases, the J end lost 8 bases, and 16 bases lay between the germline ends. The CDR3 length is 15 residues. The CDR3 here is CASSQNSGIREKLFF. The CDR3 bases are TGTGCCAGCAGCCAGAACTCAGGGATCCGAGAAAAACTGTTTTTT.

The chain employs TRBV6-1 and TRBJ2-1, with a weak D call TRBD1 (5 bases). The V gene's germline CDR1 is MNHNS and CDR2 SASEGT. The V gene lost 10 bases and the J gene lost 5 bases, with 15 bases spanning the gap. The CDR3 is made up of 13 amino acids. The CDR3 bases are TGTGCCACCGGAAGTCCCAGGGACAATGAGCAGTTCTTC. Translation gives CATGSPRDNEQFF.

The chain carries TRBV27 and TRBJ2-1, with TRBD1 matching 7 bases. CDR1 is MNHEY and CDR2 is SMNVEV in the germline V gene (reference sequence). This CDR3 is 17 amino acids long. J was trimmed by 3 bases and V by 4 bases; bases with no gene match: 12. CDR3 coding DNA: TGTGCCAGCAGTTCCTCCCCACAGGGGAAATACTACAATGAGCAGTTCTTC. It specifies CASSSSPQGKYYNEQFF.